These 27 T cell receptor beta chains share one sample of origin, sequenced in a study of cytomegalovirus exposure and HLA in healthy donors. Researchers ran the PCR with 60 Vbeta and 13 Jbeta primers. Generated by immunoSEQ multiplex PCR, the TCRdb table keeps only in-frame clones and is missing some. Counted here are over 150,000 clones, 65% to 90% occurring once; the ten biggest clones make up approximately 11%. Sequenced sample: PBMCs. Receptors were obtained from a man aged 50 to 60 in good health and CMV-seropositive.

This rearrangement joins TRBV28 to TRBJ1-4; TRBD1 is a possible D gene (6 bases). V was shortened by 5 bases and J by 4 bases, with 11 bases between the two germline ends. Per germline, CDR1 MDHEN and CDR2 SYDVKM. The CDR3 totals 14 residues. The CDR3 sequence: CASSIGQSNEKLFF. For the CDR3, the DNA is TGTGCCAGCAGTATCGGACAGAGTAATGAAAAACTGTTTTTT.

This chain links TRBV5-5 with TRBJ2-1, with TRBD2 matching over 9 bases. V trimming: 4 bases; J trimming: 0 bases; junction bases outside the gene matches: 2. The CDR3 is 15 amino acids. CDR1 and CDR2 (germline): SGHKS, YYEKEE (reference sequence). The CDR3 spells CASSEAGGSYNEQFF. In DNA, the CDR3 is TGTGCCAGCAGCGAAGCGGGGGGCTCCTACAATGAGCAGTTCTTC.

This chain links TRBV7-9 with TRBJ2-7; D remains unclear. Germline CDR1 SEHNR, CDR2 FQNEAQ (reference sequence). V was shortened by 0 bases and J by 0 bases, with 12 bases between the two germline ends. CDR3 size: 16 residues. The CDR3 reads CASSLANERPSYEQYF. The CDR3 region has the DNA TGTGCCAGCAGCTTAGCGAACGAGAGGCCCTCCTACGAGCAGTACTTC.

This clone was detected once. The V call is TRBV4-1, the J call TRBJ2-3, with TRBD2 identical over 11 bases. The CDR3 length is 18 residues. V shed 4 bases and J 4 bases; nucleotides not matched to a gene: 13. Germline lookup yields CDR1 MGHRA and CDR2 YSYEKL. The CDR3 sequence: CASSLRGASGGPADTQYF. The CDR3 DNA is TGCGCCAGCAGCCTAAGAGGGGCTAGCGGGGGGCCCGCAGATACGCAGTATTTT.

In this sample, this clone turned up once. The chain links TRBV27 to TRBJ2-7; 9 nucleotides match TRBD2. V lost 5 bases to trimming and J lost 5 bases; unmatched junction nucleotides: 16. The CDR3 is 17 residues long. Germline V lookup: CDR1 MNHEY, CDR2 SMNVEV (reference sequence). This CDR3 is CASSVLKAGGFGNEQYF. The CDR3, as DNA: TGTGCCAGCAGTGTATTAAAAGCGGGAGGCTTCGGTAACGAGCAGTACTTC.

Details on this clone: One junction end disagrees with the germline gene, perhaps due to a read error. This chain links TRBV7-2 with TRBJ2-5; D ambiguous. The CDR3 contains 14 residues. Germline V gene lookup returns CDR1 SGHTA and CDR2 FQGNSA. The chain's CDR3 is CASSLTMYQEAQYF. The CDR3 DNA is TGTGCCAGCAGCTTAACCATGTACCAAGAGGCCCAGTACTTC.

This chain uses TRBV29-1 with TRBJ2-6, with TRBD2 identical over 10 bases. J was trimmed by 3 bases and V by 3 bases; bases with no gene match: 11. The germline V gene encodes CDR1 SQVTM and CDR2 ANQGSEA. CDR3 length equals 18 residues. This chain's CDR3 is CSVEGLAGVLGGANVLTF. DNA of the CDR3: TGCAGCGTTGAGGGGCTAGCGGGGGTCCTGGGTGGGGCCAACGTCCTGACTTTC.

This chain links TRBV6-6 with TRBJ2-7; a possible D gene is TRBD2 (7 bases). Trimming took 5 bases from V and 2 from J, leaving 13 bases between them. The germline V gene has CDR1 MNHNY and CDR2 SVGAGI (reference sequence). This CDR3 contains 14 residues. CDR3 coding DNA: TGTGCCAGCAGTCGTGCGCGGGGGCCCTACGAGCAGTACTTC. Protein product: CASSRARGPYEQYF.

CDR3 bases: TGCAGCGTGGGTGTCAACCTCGGGGAGCAGTACTTC. The encoded protein is CSVGVNLGEQYF. The chain carries TRBV29-1 and TRBJ2-7, with no clear D. The germline CDR1 and CDR2 sequences are SQVTM and ANQGSEA. The CDR3 loop spans 12 amino acids. V was cut by 6 bases and J by 7 bases, with 16 bases left in between.

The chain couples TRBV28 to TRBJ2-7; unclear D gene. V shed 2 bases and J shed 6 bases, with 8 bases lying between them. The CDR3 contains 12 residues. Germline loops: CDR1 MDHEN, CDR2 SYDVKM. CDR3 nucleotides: TGTGCCAGCAGTTTACTGCCAGGCGAGCAGTACTTC. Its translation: CASSLLPGEQYF. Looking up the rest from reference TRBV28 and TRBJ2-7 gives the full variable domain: DVKVTQSSRYLVKRTGEKVFLECVQDMDHENMFWYRQDPGLGLRLIYFSYDVKMKEKGDIPEGYSVSREKKERFSLILESASTNQTSMYLCASSLLPGEQYFGPGTRLTVT.

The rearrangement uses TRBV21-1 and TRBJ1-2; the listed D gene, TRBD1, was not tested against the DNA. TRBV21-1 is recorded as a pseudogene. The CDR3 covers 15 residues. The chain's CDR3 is CASRGRPKLNYGYTF. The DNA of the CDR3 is TGTGCCAGCAGGGGCAGACCCAAATTGAACTATGGCTACACCTTC.

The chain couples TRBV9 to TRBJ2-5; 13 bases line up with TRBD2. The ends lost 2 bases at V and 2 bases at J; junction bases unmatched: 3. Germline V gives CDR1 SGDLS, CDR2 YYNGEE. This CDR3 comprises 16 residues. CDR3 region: CASSVGGLAGQETQYF. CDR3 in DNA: TGTGCCAGCAGCGTTGGGGGACTAGCGGGACAAGAGACCCAGTACTTC.

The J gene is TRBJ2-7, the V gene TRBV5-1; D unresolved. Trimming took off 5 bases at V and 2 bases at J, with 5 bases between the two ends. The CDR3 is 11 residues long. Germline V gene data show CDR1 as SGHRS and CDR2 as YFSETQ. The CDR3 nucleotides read TGCGCCAGCAGGGAGACCTACGAGCAGTACTTC. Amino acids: CASRETYEQYF.

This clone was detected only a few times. This CDR3 is CASSKASLGRNTEAFF. DNA for the CDR3: TGTGCCAGCAGCAAAGCGTCCCTAGGGAGGAACACTGAAGCTTTCTTT. The chain links TRBV21-1 to TRBJ1-1. TRBV21-1 is flagged as a pseudogene. This CDR3 is built from 16 residues.

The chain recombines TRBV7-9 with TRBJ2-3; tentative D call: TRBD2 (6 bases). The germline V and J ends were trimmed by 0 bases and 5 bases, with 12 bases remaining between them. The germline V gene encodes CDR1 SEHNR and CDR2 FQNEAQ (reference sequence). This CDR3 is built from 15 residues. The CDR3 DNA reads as TGTGCCAGCAGCTTAGCGGGGGGTTCGGTAGATACGCAGTATTTT. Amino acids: CASSLAGGSVDTQYF.

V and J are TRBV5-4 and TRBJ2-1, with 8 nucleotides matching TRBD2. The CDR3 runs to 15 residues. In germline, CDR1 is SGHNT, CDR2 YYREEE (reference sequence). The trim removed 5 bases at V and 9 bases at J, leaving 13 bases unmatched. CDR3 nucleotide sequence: TGTGCCAGCAGTCAGGGGCTAGCGGGCCCGGGTGAGCAGTTCTTC. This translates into CASSQGLAGPGEQFF.

The CDR3: CASPRSPGPGTGNQPQHF. The CDR3 DNA reads as TGTGCCAGCCCCCGATCCCCCGGGCCTGGGACTGGAAATCAGCCCCAGCATTTT. V usage is TRBV7-9 and J usage is TRBJ1-5, with D possibly matching TRBD1 (5 bases). The CDR3 runs to 18 residues. Germline values: CDR1 SEHNR, CDR2 FQNEAQ (reference sequence). The V gene lost 8 bases and the J gene lost 4 bases, with 27 bases spanning the gap.

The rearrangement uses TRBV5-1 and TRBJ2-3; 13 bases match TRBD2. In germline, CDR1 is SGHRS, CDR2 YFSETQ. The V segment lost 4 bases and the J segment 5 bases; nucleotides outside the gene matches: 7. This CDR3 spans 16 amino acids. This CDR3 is CASSPGLAGVVDTQYF. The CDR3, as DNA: TGCGCCAGCAGCCCCGGACTAGCGGGAGTGGTAGATACGCAGTATTTT.

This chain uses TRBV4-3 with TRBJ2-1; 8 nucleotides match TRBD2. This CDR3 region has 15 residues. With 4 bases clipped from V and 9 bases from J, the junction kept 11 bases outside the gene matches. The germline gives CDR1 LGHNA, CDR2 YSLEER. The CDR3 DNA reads TGCGCCAGCAGCCGTGTAGGGGGGCGGGAGGTTGAGCAGTTCTTC. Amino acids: CASSRVGGREVEQFF.

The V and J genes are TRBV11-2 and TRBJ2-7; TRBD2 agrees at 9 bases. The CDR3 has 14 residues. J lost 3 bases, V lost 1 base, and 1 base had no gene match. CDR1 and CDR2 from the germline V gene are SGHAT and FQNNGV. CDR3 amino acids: CASSLGAGGYEQYF. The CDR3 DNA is TGTGCCAGCAGCTTAGGAGCGGGAGGCTACGAGCAGTACTTC.

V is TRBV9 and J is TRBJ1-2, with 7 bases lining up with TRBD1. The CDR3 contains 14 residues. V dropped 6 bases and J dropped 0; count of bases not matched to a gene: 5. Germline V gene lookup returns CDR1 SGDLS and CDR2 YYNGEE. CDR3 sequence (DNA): TGTGCCAGCACCCCGACAGGGTCTAACTATGGCTACACCTTC. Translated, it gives CASTPTGSNYGYTF.

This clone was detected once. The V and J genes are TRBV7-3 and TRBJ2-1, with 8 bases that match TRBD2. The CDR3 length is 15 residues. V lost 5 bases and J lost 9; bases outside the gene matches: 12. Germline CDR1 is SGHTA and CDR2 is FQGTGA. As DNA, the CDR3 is TGTGCCAGCAGCCTCTCTGCGGGGGGCCGTGGTGAGCAGTTCTTC. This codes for CASSLSAGGRGEQFF.

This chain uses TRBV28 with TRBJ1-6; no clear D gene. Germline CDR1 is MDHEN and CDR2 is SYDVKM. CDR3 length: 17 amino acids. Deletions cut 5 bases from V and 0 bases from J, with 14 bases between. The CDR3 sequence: CASSRVSRSSYNSPLHF. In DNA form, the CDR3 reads TGTGCCAGCAGTAGAGTTTCGCGTAGCTCCTATAATTCACCCCTCCACTTT.

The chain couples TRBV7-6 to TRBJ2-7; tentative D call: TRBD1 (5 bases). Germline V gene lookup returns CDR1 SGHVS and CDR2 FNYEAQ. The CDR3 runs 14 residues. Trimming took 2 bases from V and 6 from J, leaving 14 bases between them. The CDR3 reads CASSLLRERGEQYF. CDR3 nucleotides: TGTGCCAGCAGCTTATTAAGAGAAAGGGGCGAGCAGTACTTC. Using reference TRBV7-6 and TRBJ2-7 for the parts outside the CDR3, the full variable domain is GAGVSQSPRYKVTKRGQDVALRCDPISGHVSLYWYRQALGQGPEFLTYFNYEAQQDKSGLPNDRFSAERPEGSISTLTIQRTEQRDSAMYRCASSLLRERGEQYFGPGTRLTVT.

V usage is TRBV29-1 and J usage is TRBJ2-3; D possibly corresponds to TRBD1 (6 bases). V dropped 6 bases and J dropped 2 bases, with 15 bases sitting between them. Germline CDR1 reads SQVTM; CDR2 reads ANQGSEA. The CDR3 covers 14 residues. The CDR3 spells CSVELGDTTDTQYF. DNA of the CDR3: TGCAGCGTCGAGCTCGGGGACACCACAGATACGCAGTATTTT.

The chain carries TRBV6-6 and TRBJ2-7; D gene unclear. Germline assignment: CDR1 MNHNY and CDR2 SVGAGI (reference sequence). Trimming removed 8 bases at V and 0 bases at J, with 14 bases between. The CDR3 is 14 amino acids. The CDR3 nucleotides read TGTGCCAGCCAGGCCCAGCAGAGCTCCTACGAGCAGTACTTC. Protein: CASQAQQSSYEQYF.

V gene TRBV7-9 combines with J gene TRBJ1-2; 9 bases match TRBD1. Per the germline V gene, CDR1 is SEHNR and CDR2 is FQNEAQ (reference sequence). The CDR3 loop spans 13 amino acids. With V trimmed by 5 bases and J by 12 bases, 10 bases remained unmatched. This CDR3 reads CASSAAGQGFHTF. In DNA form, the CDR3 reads TGTGCCAGCAGCGCGGCGGGACAGGGTTTCCACACCTTC. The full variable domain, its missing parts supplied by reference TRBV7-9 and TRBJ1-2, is DTGVSQNPRHKITKRGQNVTFRCDPISEHNRLYWYRQTLGQGPEFLTYFQNEAQLEKSRLLSDRFSAERPKGSFSTLEIQRTEQGDSAMYLCASSAAGQGFHTFGSGTRLTVV.